The 16 T cell receptor beta chains given below trace back to one sample, sequenced in a study of shared clonotypes between healthy human individuals. TCRdb keeps only in-frame clones here, not all; method: immunoSEQ multiplex PCR. The repertoire has about 490,000 clones, approximately 80% of them found once; the top ten carry 13%. The sequencing input was PBMCs. Every receptor here comes from a woman in her forties in good health. Some clones in this sample may be carry-over from other donors' samples.

This clone was found once. A read error may produce the germline difference seen at one junction end. The chain combines TRBV4-3 with TRBJ1-1, with D hard to call. The CDR3 has 13 amino acids. In germline, CDR1 is LGHNA, CDR2 YSLEER. The CDR3 spells CASGQILNTEAFF. The CDR3 DNA is TGCGCCAGCGGCCAGATCTTGAACACTGAAGCTTTCTTT.

This chain uses TRBV4-1 with TRBJ2-7; D tentatively reads TRBD1 or TRBD2 (5 bases each). Germline lookup yields CDR1 MGHRA and CDR2 YSYEKL. The CDR3 runs 15 residues. V lost 0 bases and J lost 6, with 15 bases in between. CDR3 sequence reads: CASSQDLGVSSEQYF. CDR3 nucleotides: TGCGCCAGCAGCCAAGACCTGGGGGTTTCTTCCGAGCAGTACTTC.

This clone has a single count. This rearrangement joins TRBV27 to TRBJ2-1; no clear D. The germline V and J ends were trimmed by 0 bases and 5 bases, with 8 bases remaining between them. The CDR3 loop spans 14 amino acids. From germline, CDR1 is MNHEY and CDR2 SMNVEV (reference sequence). The CDR3, as DNA: TGTGCCAGCAGTTTATCGAGAAAGAACAATGAGCAGTTCTTC. Its translation: CASSLSRKNNEQFF.

The rearrangement joins TRBV5-4 to TRBJ2-5; D uncertain. The J call may be wrong; the DNA end is better matched by TRBJ2-7. The germline V gene encodes CDR1 SGHNT and CDR2 YYREEE (reference sequence). The CDR3 covers 13 residues. In DNA, the CDR3 is TGTGCCAGCAGCATGGGGTGGCGGTACGAGCAGTACTTC. It encodes CASSMGWRYEQYF.

The V call is TRBV6-5, the J call TRBJ2-7; D perhaps matches TRBD1 (6 bases). Germline loops: CDR1 MNHEY, CDR2 SVGAGI. V lost 8 bases and J 6 bases, leaving 23 bases between the germline ends. This CDR3 has 15 amino acids. The CDR3 DNA is TGTGCCAGCCGAGGACAGACCGGGATTTTACGCGAGCAGTACTTC. It translates to CASRGQTGILREQYF.

The table lists this clone with a count of one. The chain recombines TRBV5-1 with TRBJ2-1, with 13 bases lining up with TRBD2. Germline CDR1 and CDR2: SGHRS and YFSETQ. This CDR3 is built from 15 residues. The junction had 5 bases not matched to a gene; V was cut back by 3 bases and J by 8 bases. This CDR3 reads CASSSGLAGPDEQFF. The CDR3 region has the DNA TGCGCCAGCAGCTCGGGACTAGCGGGACCCGATGAGCAGTTCTTC.

The CDR3 region is CASSLNGVGGTQYF. The CDR3 DNA sequence: TGTGCCAGCAGCTTAAACGGAGTCGGAGGGACCCAGTACTTC. This chain connects TRBV7-6 to TRBJ2-5; D might be TRBD2 (5 bases). Germline values: CDR1 SGHVS, CDR2 FNYEAQ. Trimming pared 2 bases from V and 7 bases from J, leaving 14 bases between. The CDR3 is 14 amino acids.

The V and J genes are TRBV28 and TRBJ2-7; 10 bases are shared with TRBD1. CDR3 length: 15 amino acids. V lost 2 bases and J lost 6; bases outside the gene matches: 7. Per germline, CDR1 MDHEN and CDR2 SYDVKM. The CDR3 loop is CASSLVDRGHIEQYF. The CDR3 nucleotides are TGTGCCAGCAGTTTAGTTGACAGGGGGCATATCGAGCAGTACTTC.

The V call is TRBV28, the J call TRBJ1-1; D not certain. The germline CDR1 and CDR2 sequences are MDHEN and SYDVKM. The CDR3 loop spans 15 amino acids. Trimming removed 3 bases at V and 0 bases at J, with 11 bases between. For the CDR3, the DNA is TGTGCCAGCAGTTTTGACGGAACACTGAACACTGAAGCTTTCTTT. This codes for CASSFDGTLNTEAFF. The whole variable domain, remainder taken from reference TRBV28 and TRBJ1-1, is DVKVTQSSRYLVKRTGEKVFLECVQDMDHENMFWYRQDPGLGLRLIYFSYDVKMKEKGDIPEGYSVSREKKERFSLILESASTNQTSMYLCASSFDGTLNTEAFFGQGTRLTVV.

The genes are TRBV9 and TRBJ2-3; 8 nucleotides align to TRBD2. V trimming: 0 bases; J trimming: 0 bases; junction bases outside the gene matches: 12. In germline, CDR1 is SGDLS, CDR2 YYNGEE. The CDR3 consists of 19 residues. DNA for the CDR3: TGTGCCAGCAGCGTAGCCCCGGCTAGCGGGCGAACTAGCACAGATACGCAGTATTTT. Translation gives CASSVAPASGRTSTDTQYF.

The chain couples TRBV5-6 to TRBJ1-2; D remains unclear. Deletions cut 7 bases from V and 0 bases from J, with 16 bases between. The length of the CDR3 is 15 residues. Per the germline V gene, CDR1 is SGHDT and CDR2 is YYEEEE. The CDR3 protein is CASDARLASNYGYTF. CDR3 bases: TGTGCCAGCGACGCACGGCTCGCGTCTAACTATGGCTACACCTTC.

The chain couples TRBV4-2 to TRBJ1-6; 7 bases match TRBD1. V gave up 3 bases and J gave up 5 bases; unmatched junction bases: 1. The CDR3 runs to 14 residues. Germline lookup yields CDR1 LGHNA and CDR2 YNFKEQ. The DNA of the CDR3 is TGTGCCAGCAGCCAGGGGACAGATAATTCACCCCTCCACTTT. Translating it yields CASSQGTDNSPLHF.

Many counts were recorded for this clone. The chain recombines TRBV7-7 with TRBJ2-5, with D tentatively TRBD1 (5 bases). The CDR3 has 14 amino acids. CDR1 and CDR2 (germline): SSHAT, FNYEAQ (reference sequence). V lost 3 bases and J lost 7, with 15 bases in between. The CDR3 loop is CASSLGLLPRTQYF. The CDR3 nucleotides are TGTGCCAGCAGCTTGGGGCTCCTGCCGCGGACCCAGTACTTC.

The chain carries TRBV7-6 and TRBJ2-3, with D unresolved. CDR1 and CDR2 (germline): SGHVS, FNYEAQ. V shed 1 base and J shed 6 bases, with 14 bases lying between them. This CDR3 is 15 amino acids long. The DNA for the CDR3 is TGTGCCAGCAGCTTAGGTTTCAGCGCCCTGGATACGCAGTATTTT. It encodes CASSLGFSALDTQYF.

The chain uses TRBV18 and TRBJ1-3, with 8 bases aligning to TRBD1. Germline values: CDR1 KGHSH, CDR2 LQKENI. CDR3 size: 16 residues. Unmatched junction bases numbered 3, after V lost 2 bases and J lost 0 bases. CDR3 nucleotides: TGTGCCAGCTCACCATCAGGGGGCTCCTCTGGAAACACCATATATTTT. It translates to CASSPSGGSSGNTIYF.

This clone came up a few times. The chain joins TRBV29-1 to TRBJ2-7, with TRBD2 matching over 7 bases. Trimming took 1 base from V and 5 from J; bases not matched to a gene: 5. Germline CDR1 and CDR2: SQVTM and ANQGSEA. The CDR3 has 13 residues. CDR3 sequence reads: CSVEVGLGDEQYF. The CDR3 nucleotides read TGCAGCGTTGAAGTAGGACTAGGGGACGAGCAGTACTTC.